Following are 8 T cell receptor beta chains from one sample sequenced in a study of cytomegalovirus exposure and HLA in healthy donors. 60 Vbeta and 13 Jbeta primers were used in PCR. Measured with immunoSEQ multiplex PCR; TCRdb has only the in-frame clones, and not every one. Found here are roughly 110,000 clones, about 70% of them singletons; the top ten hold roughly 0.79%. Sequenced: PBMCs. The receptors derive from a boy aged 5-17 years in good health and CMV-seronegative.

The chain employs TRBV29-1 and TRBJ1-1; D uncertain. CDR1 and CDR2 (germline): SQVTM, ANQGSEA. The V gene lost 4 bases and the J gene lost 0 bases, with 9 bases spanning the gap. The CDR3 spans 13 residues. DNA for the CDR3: TGCAGCGTTGCGAGGATATTGAACACTGAAGCTTTCTTT. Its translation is CSVARILNTEAFF.

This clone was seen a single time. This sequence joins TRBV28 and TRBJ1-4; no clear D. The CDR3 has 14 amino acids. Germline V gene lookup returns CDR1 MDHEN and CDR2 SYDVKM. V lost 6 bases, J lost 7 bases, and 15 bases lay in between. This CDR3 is CASSPEQVGEKLFF. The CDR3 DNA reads TGTGCCAGCAGCCCCGAGCAGGTCGGTGAAAAACTGTTTTTT.

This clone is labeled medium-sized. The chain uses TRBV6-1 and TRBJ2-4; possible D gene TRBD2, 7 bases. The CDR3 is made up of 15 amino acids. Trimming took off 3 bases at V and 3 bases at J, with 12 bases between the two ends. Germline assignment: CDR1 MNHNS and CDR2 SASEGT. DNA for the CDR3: TGTGCCAGCAGTGAGGCGGGGGCCGACAAAAACATTCAGTACTTC. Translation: CASSEAGADKNIQYF.

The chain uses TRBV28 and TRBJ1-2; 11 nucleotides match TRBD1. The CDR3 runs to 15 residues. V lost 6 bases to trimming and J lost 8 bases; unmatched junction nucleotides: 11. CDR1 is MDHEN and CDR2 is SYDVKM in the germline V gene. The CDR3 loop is CASRLFGQGAWGYTF. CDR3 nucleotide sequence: TGTGCCAGCAGGCTCTTCGGACAGGGGGCCTGGGGCTACACCTTC.

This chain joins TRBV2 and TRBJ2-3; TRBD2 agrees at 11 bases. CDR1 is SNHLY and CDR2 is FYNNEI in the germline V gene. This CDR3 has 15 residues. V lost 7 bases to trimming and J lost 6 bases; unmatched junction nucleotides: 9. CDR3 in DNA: TGTGCCAGCAACCTGCTAGCGGGAGGTATGGATACGCAGTATTTT. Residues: CASNLLAGGMDTQYF. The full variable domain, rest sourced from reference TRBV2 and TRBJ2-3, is EPEVTQTPSHQVTQMGQEVILRCVPISNHLYFYWYRQILGQKVEFLVSFYNNEISEKSEIFDDQFSVERPDGSNFTLKIRSTKLEDSAMYFCASNLLAGGMDTQYFGPGTRLTVL.

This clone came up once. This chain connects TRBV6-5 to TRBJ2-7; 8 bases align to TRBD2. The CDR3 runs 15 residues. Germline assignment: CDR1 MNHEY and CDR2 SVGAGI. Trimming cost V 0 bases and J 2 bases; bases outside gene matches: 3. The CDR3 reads CASSYSTGGAYEQYF. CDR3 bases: TGTGCCAGCAGTTACTCGACGGGGGGGGCCTACGAGCAGTACTTC.

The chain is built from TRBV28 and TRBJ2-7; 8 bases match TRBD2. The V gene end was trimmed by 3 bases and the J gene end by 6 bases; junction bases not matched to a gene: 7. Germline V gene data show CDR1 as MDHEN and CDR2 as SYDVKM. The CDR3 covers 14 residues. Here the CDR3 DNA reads TGTGCCAGCAGTTTTCCGGGGGGGGGCGGCGAGCAGTACTTC. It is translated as CASSFPGGGGEQYF.

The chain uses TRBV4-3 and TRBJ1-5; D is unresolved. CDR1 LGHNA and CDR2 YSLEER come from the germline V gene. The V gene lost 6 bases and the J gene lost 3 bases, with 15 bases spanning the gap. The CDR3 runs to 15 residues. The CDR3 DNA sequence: TGCGCCAGCAGTCGGGATCTAGGGCCCAATCAGCCCCAGCATTTT. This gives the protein CASSRDLGPNQPQHF.